This entry describes one TCR beta chain. Its antigen is as yet unknown. This record comes from a study of OX40 agonist ivuxolimab in advanced cancers. Study at large: Every 2 weeks, patients received ivuxolimab intravenously, dosed at 0.01 to 10 mg/kg. Patients in dose escalation had liver, melanoma, kidney or head and neck cancers.

The V gene end was trimmed by 5 bases and the J gene end by 4 bases; junction bases not matched to a gene: 10. Germline lookup yields CDR1 SGHTA and CDR2 FQGTGA. The CDR3 runs 17 residues. Libraries were prepared by immunoSEQ multiplex PCR; TCRdb keeps only in-frame clonotypes and omits some of them. The sample includes about 32,000 clones, around 87% seen only once; the top ten take roughly 30%. Broader study findings: Relative to CD4+ cells, CD8+ T cells on average had more expanded clones. Not determined was the antigen specificity of the expanded peripheral T cells.

The TCR was taken from an adult with an advanced solid tumor such as melanoma, head and neck, liver or kidney cancer. Specimen: CD4+ or CD8+ T cells sorted from blood, collected in a trial of the OX40 agonist ivuxolimab. The chain links TRBV7-3 to TRBJ2-2, with 10 bases fitting TRBD2. The CDR3 region is CASSPSTSGRVTGELFF. The CDR3 DNA reads as TGTGCCAGCAGCCCCTCCACGAGCGGGAGGGTCACCGGGGAGCTGTTTTTT.